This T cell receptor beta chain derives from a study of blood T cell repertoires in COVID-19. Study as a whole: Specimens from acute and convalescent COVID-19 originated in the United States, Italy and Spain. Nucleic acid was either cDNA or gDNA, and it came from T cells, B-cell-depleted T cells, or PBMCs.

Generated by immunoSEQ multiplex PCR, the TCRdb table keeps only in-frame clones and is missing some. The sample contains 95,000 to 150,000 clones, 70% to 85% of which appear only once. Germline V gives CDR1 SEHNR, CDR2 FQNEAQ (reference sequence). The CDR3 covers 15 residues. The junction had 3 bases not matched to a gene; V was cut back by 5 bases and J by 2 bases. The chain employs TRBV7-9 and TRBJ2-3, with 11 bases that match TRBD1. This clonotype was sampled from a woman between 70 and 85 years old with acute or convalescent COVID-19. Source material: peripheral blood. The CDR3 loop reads CASSLGQGVTDTQYF. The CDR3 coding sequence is TGTGCCAGCAGCCTGGGACAGGGGGTCACAGATACGCAGTATTTT.